These 24 T cell receptor beta chains originate from one sample sequenced in a study of cytomegalovirus exposure and HLA in healthy donors (TCRdb year 2017). Libraries came from the immunoSEQ multiplex PCR assay. The multiplex PCR relied on a mix of 60 forward primers for TCR Vbeta segments and 13 reverse primers for TCR Jbeta segments. TCRdb took this table from immuneACCESS and kept in-frame rearrangements with V and J called. Such tables lack part of the clones; where checked against another copy, unresolved V genes explain under half of the gap, and the rest is unexplained. Recorded for this sample are over 150,000 clones; 70% to 80% of them occurred a single time. In total, the top ten clones hold 2% to 2.5% of the sample. Sequencing was performed on PBMCs. These receptors all stem from a man aged 25 to 40 in good health and CMV-seronegative.

This clone occurred once. V is TRBV30 and J is TRBJ2-7, with D possibly being TRBD1 (5 bases). The V end was cut by 0 bases, the J end by 5 bases, with 11 bases between. CDR3 length: 13 residues. Germline CDR1 and CDR2: GTSNPN and SVGIG (reference sequence). CDR3 in DNA: TGTGCCTGGAGTGTACGACGGACAAACGAGCAGTACTTC. Translation gives CAWSVRRTNEQYF.

This clone was recorded once. The chain employs TRBV4-3 and TRBJ2-2; 9 nucleotides align to TRBD2. The V gene's germline CDR1 is LGHNA and CDR2 YSLEER. CDR3 size: 18 residues. V shed 0 bases, J shed 5 bases, and the junction held 10 bases outside the gene matches. The CDR3 protein is CASSQDGLAGSGTGELFF. CDR3 DNA sequence: TGCGCCAGCAGCCAAGATGGGCTAGCGGGGAGTGGGACCGGGGAGCTGTTTTTT.

The chain carries TRBV7-3 and TRBJ2-5; 7 bases are a match to TRBD1. Germline lookup yields CDR1 SGHTA and CDR2 FQGTGA. The length of the CDR3 is 14 residues. V lost 5 bases and J lost 2; bases outside the gene matches: 5. The CDR3 protein is CASSPTGWQETQYF. The CDR3 nucleotides are TGTGCCAGCAGCCCGACAGGGTGGCAAGAGACCCAGTACTTC.

V usage is TRBV7-9 and J usage is TRBJ2-2, with D possibly matching TRBD1 (5 bases). Trimming pared 0 bases from V and 0 bases from J, leaving 11 bases between. The CDR3 loop spans 17 amino acids. Per germline, CDR1 SEHNR and CDR2 FQNEAQ (reference sequence). The CDR3 spells CASSLAWGASNTGELFF. The CDR3 region has the DNA TGTGCCAGCAGCTTAGCGTGGGGCGCTTCGAACACCGGGGAGCTGTTTTTT. The variable domain in full, with the rest retrieved from reference TRBV7-9 and TRBJ2-2, is DTGVSQNPRHKITKRGQNVTFRCDPISEHNRLYWYRQTLGQGPEFLTYFQNEAQLEKSRLLSDRFSAERPKGSFSTLEIQRTEQGDSAMYLCASSLAWGASNTGELFFGEGSRLTVL.

The chain links TRBV23-1 to TRBJ2-2, with TRBD1 as a possible D gene (6 bases). TRBV23-1 carries the ORF label, with uncertain function. This CDR3 comprises 16 residues. The V gene lost 6 bases and the J gene lost 1 base, with 15 bases spanning the gap. CDR3 nucleotide sequence: TGCGCCAGCAGACTTAGGACAGCTAAGAACACCGGGGAGCTGTTTTTT. Its protein product is CASRLRTAKNTGELFF.

In this sample, this clone turned up a few times. The chain is built from TRBV5-1 and TRBJ2-3; TRBD2 aligns across 7 bases. This CDR3 has 15 residues. V shed 0 bases, J shed 1 base, and the junction held 2 bases outside the gene matches. CDR1 is SGHRS, CDR2 YFSETQ, per germline. DNA for the CDR3: TGCGCCAGCAGCTTGGCCACTAGCGGCACAGATACGCAGTATTTT. This codes for CASSLATSGTDTQYF.

This chain joins TRBV7-2 and TRBJ1-3; no reliable D call. V lost 5 bases to trimming and J lost 0 bases, with 14 bases between them. The CDR3 runs 16 residues. The germline gives CDR1 SGHTA, CDR2 FQGNSA. CDR3 region: CASSIEPLSSGNTIYF. The CDR3 nucleotides read TGTGCCAGCAGCATAGAACCCCTCAGCTCTGGAAACACCATATATTTT.

The V call is TRBV28, the J call TRBJ1-5; D possibly corresponds to TRBD1 (5 bases). V was cut by 4 bases and J by 5 bases, with 12 bases left in between. Germline-derived CDR1 and CDR2 are MDHEN and SYDVKM. The CDR3 is made up of 14 amino acids. The CDR3 sequence: CASSSGGEDQPQHF. For the CDR3, the DNA is TGTGCCAGCAGTTCCGGGGGGGAGGATCAGCCCCAGCATTTT.

The genes are TRBV9 and TRBJ1-2; a weak D match, TRBD1 (6 bases). Germline values: CDR1 SGDLS, CDR2 YYNGEE. This CDR3 region has 12 residues. V lost 3 bases and J lost 7, with 10 bases in between. Here the CDR3 reads CASSEGVSGYTF. Written as DNA, the CDR3 is TGTGCCAGCAGCGAGGGGGTCTCTGGCTACACCTTC.

J is TRBJ2-1 and V is TRBV9; TRBD2 is a possible D gene (6 bases). The CDR3 runs to 15 residues. CDR1 SGDLS and CDR2 YYNGEE come from the germline V gene. V was pared by 2 bases and J by 4 bases, with 13 bases between. The CDR3 sequence: CASSVGGDYYNEQFF. In DNA form, the CDR3 reads TGTGCCAGCAGCGTTGGCGGGGATTATTACAATGAGCAGTTCTTC.

This clone came up once. V and J are TRBV7-9 and TRBJ2-4; a possible D gene is TRBD2 (7 bases). The length of the CDR3 is 16 residues. V lost 1 base and J 6 bases, leaving 16 bases between the germline ends. Germline V CDR1 and CDR2: SEHNR, FQNEAQ (reference sequence). CDR3 sequence reads: CASSLEGGGLTNIQYF. The DNA of the CDR3 is TGTGCCAGCAGCTTAGAGGGAGGGGGACTTACAAACATTCAGTACTTC.

The V call is TRBV2, the J call TRBJ1-2; tentative D call: TRBD1 (6 bases). V lost 1 base and J 6 bases, leaving 12 bases between the germline ends. Germline CDR1 SNHLY, CDR2 FYNNEI. The CDR3 is 14 residues long. CDR3 nucleotides: TGTGCCAGCAGTGAAGTGGGGGCATCTGATGGCTACACCTTC. Translating it yields CASSEVGASDGYTF. Filled out from reference TRBV2 and TRBJ1-2, the complete variable domain reads EPEVTQTPSHQVTQMGQEVILRCVPISNHLYFYWYRQILGQKVEFLVSFYNNEISEKSEIFDDQFSVERPDGSNFTLKIRSTKLEDSAMYFCASSEVGASDGYTFGSGTRLTVV.

The gene calls are TRBV14 and TRBJ2-7, with D maybe TRBD1 (5 bases). V was cut by 3 bases and J by 0 bases, with 12 bases left in between. The CDR3 runs to 15 residues. The germline CDR1 and CDR2 sequences are SGHDN and FVKESK. CDR3 loop: CASSQADTRSYEQYF. As DNA, the CDR3 is TGTGCCAGCAGCCAGGCGGACACCCGCTCCTACGAGCAGTACTTC. Full variable domain (missing parts from reference TRBV14 and TRBJ2-7): EAGVTQFPSHSVIEKGQTVTLRCDPISGHDNLYWYRRVMGKEIKFLLHFVKESKQDESGMPNNRFLAERTGGTYSTLKVQPAELEDSGVYFCASSQADTRSYEQYFGPGTRLTVT.

This chain uses TRBV6-6 with TRBJ1-2, with TRBD1 matching 8 bases. The germline V gene encodes CDR1 MNHNY and CDR2 SVGAGI (reference sequence). V gave up 1 base and J gave up 6 bases; unmatched junction bases: 1. This CDR3 has 13 amino acids. CDR3 region: CASSYYRGDGYTF. DNA for the CDR3: TGTGCCAGCAGTTACTACAGGGGGGATGGCTACACCTTC.

This clone appeared once. The genes are TRBV5-6 and TRBJ2-3; TRBD1 aligns across 9 bases. V shed 6 bases, J shed 3 bases, and the junction held 11 bases outside the gene matches. Per the germline V gene, CDR1 is SGHDT and CDR2 is YYEEEE. The CDR3 contains 16 residues. CDR3 protein: CASTFLTGTGTDTQYF. The CDR3 nucleotides are TGTGCCAGCACATTTCTAACCGGGACAGGGACAGATACGCAGTATTTT.

The rearrangement uses TRBV4-2 and TRBJ2-6; tentative D call: TRBD2 (6 bases). V lost 3 bases and J 0 bases, leaving 21 bases between the germline ends. The CDR3 runs to 20 residues. CDR1 LGHNA and CDR2 YNFKEQ come from the germline V gene. CDR3 DNA sequence: TGTGCCAGCAGCCACTCTGGCGGGGAACAACAGTCCTCTGGGGCCAACGTCCTGACTTTC. Translating it yields CASSHSGGEQQSSGANVLTF.

The V call is TRBV7-9, the J call TRBJ1-1, with D perhaps TRBD1 (5 bases). Looked up from germline, CDR1 is SEHNR and CDR2 is FQNEAQ (reference sequence). The CDR3 extends over 16 amino acids. The ends were cut back, 5 bases at V and 3 bases at J, with 19 bases in the middle. CDR3 nucleotide sequence: TGTGCCAGCAGCCCATATTTTGGGGCCGACTACACTGAAGCTTTCTTT. Encoded protein: CASSPYFGADYTEAFF. Together with reference TRBV7-9 and TRBJ1-1, the CDR3 gives the full variable domain: DTGVSQNPRHKITKRGQNVTFRCDPISEHNRLYWYRQTLGQGPEFLTYFQNEAQLEKSRLLSDRFSAERPKGSFSTLEIQRTEQGDSAMYLCASSPYFGADYTEAFFGQGTRLTVV.

This clone was seen a few times. J is TRBJ2-1 and V is TRBV29-1; 15 bases are shared with TRBD2. This CDR3 contains 17 residues. V shed 6 bases, J shed 9 bases, and the junction held 15 bases outside the gene matches. The germline CDR1 and CDR2 sequences are SQVTM and ANQGSEA. The CDR3: CSVGGLAGGPIRSEQFF. The DNA for the CDR3 is TGCAGCGTCGGAGGACTAGCGGGGGGGCCTATAAGAAGTGAGCAGTTCTTC.

The genes are TRBV2 and TRBJ2-1; D gene uncertain. This CDR3 has 14 amino acids. The V end was cut by 2 bases, the J end by 1 base, with 6 bases between. Germline CDR1 is SNHLY and CDR2 is FYNNEI. CDR3 nucleotides: TGTGCCAGCAGTGAAACTACTTCCTACAATGAGCAGTTCTTC. Translated: CASSETTSYNEQFF.

Concerning this clone itself: At one end the junction does not follow the germline gene, possibly because of a read error. The genes are TRBV4-1 and TRBJ2-3, with 10 bases that match TRBD1. CDR3 length: 16 residues. Germline lookup yields CDR1 MGHRA and CDR2 YSYEKL. CDR3 DNA sequence: TGCGCCAGCAGTCAAGCGGACAGGGGGTCCACAGATACGCAGTATTTT. Protein: CASSQADRGSTDTQYF.

This clone was detected a few times. V is TRBV7-2 and J is TRBJ1-5, with 7 positions matching TRBD1. V lost 5 bases, J lost 7 bases, and 8 bases stayed unmatched. The CDR3 has 14 amino acids. Germline V gene data show CDR1 as SGHTA and CDR2 as FQGNSA. The CDR3 nucleotides read TGTGCCAGCAGCCCAGACAGGGCAGGGCAGCCCCAGCATTTT. Translated: CASSPDRAGQPQHF.

The J gene is TRBJ2-2, the V gene TRBV15; 8 nucleotides align to TRBD1. The CDR3 is made up of 16 amino acids. Germline lookup yields CDR1 LNHNV and CDR2 YYDKDF (reference sequence). V shed 1 base and J 2 bases; nucleotides not matched to a gene: 3. CDR3 coding DNA: TGTGCCACCAGCAGAGGACAGGGGACTAACACCGGGGAGCTGTTTTTT. The encoded protein is CATSRGQGTNTGELFF.

CDR3 coding DNA: TGTGCCAGCAGCTCCTTAGCGGGGTACGAGCAGTACTTC. Its translation: CASSSLAGYEQYF. This chain links TRBV7-2 with TRBJ2-7, with 8 bases identical to TRBD2. Germline V gene data show CDR1 as SGHTA and CDR2 as FQGNSA. This CDR3 has 13 amino acids. The J segment lost 4 bases and the V segment lost 4 bases, leaving 3 bases of the junction unmatched.

The rearrangement uses TRBV7-6 and TRBJ2-3, with 9 nucleotides matching TRBD2. CDR1 and CDR2 (germline): SGHVS, FNYEAQ. Germline trimming cut 0 bases from V and 0 bases from J; bases unmatched to any gene: 7. The length of the CDR3 is 18 residues. DNA for the CDR3: TGTGCCAGCAGCTTAGCTATTTTCGCGGGGGGGAGCACAGATACGCAGTATTTT. Protein sequence: CASSLAIFAGGSTDTQYF. The whole variable domain, filled in from reference TRBV7-6 and TRBJ2-3, reads GAGVSQSPRYKVTKRGQDVALRCDPISGHVSLYWYRQALGQGPEFLTYFNYEAQQDKSGLPNDRFSAERPEGSISTLTIQRTEQRDSAMYRCASSLAIFAGGSTDTQYFGPGTRLTVL.